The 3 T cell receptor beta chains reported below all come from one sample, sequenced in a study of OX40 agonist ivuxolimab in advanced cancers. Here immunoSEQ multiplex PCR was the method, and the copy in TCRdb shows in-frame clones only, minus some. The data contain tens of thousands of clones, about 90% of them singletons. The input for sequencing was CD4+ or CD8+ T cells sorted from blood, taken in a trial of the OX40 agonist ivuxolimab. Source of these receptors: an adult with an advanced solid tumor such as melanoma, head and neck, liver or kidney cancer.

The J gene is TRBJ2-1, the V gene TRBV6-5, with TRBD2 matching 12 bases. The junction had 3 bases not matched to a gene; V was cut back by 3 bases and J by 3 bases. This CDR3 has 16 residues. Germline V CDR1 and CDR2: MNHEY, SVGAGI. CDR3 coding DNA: TGTGCCAGCAGTTATCTGACTAGCGGGAGCTACAATGAGCAGTTCTTC. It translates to CASSYLTSGSYNEQFF.

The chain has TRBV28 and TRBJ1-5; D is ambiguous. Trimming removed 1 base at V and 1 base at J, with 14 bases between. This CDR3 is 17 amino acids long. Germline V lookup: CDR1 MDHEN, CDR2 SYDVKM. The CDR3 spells CASSLFRKAPSNQPQHF. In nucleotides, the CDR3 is TGTGCCAGCAGTTTATTTAGGAAGGCTCCAAGCAATCAGCCCCAGCATTTT.

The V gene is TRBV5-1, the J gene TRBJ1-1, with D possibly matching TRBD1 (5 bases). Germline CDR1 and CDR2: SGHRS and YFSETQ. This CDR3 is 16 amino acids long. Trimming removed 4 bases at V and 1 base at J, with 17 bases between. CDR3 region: CASSPAAGPWNTEAFF. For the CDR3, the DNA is TGCGCCAGCAGCCCGGCGGCGGGACCTTGGAACACTGAAGCTTTCTTT.